Described below is a single T cell receptor (beta chain) sequence and its context. The sample comes from a study of tumor and adjacent non-tumor tissue in lung cancer. Study context: The patients, roughly eleven men and roughly 5 women, were roughly 30 to 76 with stage I to III disease.

RNA was extracted from bulk tissue without any cell sorting. Distant lung tissue was collected more than 3 cm away from the tumor edge. In germline, CDR1 is MNHEY, CDR2 SVGAGI. Trimming stripped 5 bases from V and 6 bases from J, with 19 bases between. CDR3 length: 16 residues. TCRbeta libraries were built with three rounds of nested PCR, modified from ARM-PCR. TCRdb called the multiplex PCR reads again in MiXCR, with one record for every CDR3 protein. Of about 80,000 distinct CDR3 sequences in the sample, more than 80% were seen once. This receptor was obtained from a man in his 60s with non-small cell lung cancer. The sequenced sample consisted of distant non-tumor lung tissue. This chain links TRBV6-5 with TRBJ1-4; TRBD1 might be the D (5 bases). For the CDR3, the DNA is TGTGCCAGCAGTGGGGATCGGGGGACGGAGGATGAAAAACTGTTTTTT. This sequence encodes CASSGDRGTEDEKLFF.